A single sample gave rise to the 25 T cell receptor beta chains below, sequenced in a study of shared clonotypes between healthy human individuals. Naive CD8 isolation took CD45RO-negative cells positively selected for CCR7 and excluded terminally differentiated effector memory CD45RA+ cells. Assay used: immunoSEQ multiplex PCR; TCRdb lists only in-frame clones, some missing. The table has more than 2 million clones, about 95% seen once. Sequenced material: naive CD8+ T cells sorted from blood. All receptors come from a man aged 18-30 years in good health.

This chain connects TRBV6-6 to TRBJ2-7, with 7 bases identical to TRBD1. The CDR3 is made up of 15 amino acids. Per the germline V gene, CDR1 is MNHNY and CDR2 is SVGAGI (reference sequence). V trimming: 7 bases; J trimming: 5 bases; junction bases outside the gene matches: 14. The CDR3: CASTKNPTGIHEQYF. The CDR3 DNA sequence: TGTGCCAGCACCAAGAATCCGACAGGGATCCACGAGCAGTACTTC.

J is TRBJ2-7 and V is TRBV29-1; tentative D call: TRBD2 (6 bases). Trimming left V 4 bases short and J 3 bases short, with 10 bases between. The germline V gene encodes CDR1 SQVTM and CDR2 ANQGSEA. The CDR3 totals 12 residues. The CDR3 DNA reads as TGCAGCGTTGGGGGGGAGTACTACGAGCAGTACTTC. It is translated as CSVGGEYYEQYF.

The V and J genes are TRBV4-3 and TRBJ2-1; D is uncertain. The CDR3 is 13 amino acids. Germline V lookup: CDR1 LGHNA, CDR2 YSLEER. V lost 4 bases to trimming and J lost 9 bases, with 13 bases between them. DNA of the CDR3: TGCGCCAGCAGCCCGCTGGAAGGTGGTGAGCAGTTCTTC. Amino acids: CASSPLEGGEQFF.

Concerning this clone itself: The same CDR3 is also encoded by other DNA sequences in this sample. V usage is TRBV27 and J usage is TRBJ1-5; D possibly corresponds to TRBD1 (5 bases). The CDR3 spans 15 residues. Trimming left V 2 bases short and J 2 bases short, with 10 bases between. Germline V gene sequence: CDR1 MNHEY, CDR2 SMNVEV (reference sequence). CDR3 DNA sequence: TGTGCCAGCAGTTTAGGGTTGGGGGGCAATCAGCCCCAGCATTTT. Translation: CASSLGLGGNQPQHF.

The chain's CDR3 is CASNRDGGTGELFF. The CDR3 nucleotides are TGCGCCAGCAACAGGGACGGCGGCACCGGGGAGCTGTTTTTT. The rearrangement uses TRBV10-2 and TRBJ2-2, with D perhaps TRBD1 (6 bases). The CDR3 has 14 residues. Trimming shortened V by 7 bases and J by 4 bases, and 13 bases separated the two germline ends. In germline, CDR1 is WSHSY, CDR2 SAAADI.

The V gene is TRBV7-9, the J gene TRBJ1-2; a possible D gene is TRBD1 (5 bases). Germline assignment: CDR1 SEHNR and CDR2 FQNEAQ (reference sequence). This CDR3 spans 15 amino acids. Trimming took off 4 bases at V and 2 bases at J, with 14 bases between the two ends. CDR3: CASSSNGDSNYGYTF. The CDR3 DNA reads as TGTGCCAGCAGCTCTAACGGGGACTCCAACTATGGCTACACCTTC.

A word on this clone: The same CDR3 arises from other DNA sequences in this sample as well. The chain is built from TRBV5-1 and TRBJ2-7, with 10 bases aligning to TRBD1. The V and J ends lost 2 bases and 1 base, in that order; junction bases with no gene match: 3. Germline V CDR1 and CDR2: SGHRS, YFSETQ. The CDR3 runs to 15 residues. The CDR3 region has the DNA TGCGCCAGCAGCTTTAGGGGACAGGGGTCCTACGAGCAGTACTTC. This gives the protein CASSFRGQGSYEQYF. Combining the CDR3 with reference TRBV5-1 and TRBJ2-7 gives the whole variable domain KAGVTQTPRYLIKTRGQQVTLSCSPISGHRSVSWYQQTPGQGLQFLFEYFSETQRNKGNFPGRFSGRQFSNSRSEMNVSTLELGDSALYLCASSFRGQGSYEQYFGPGTRLTVT.

Concerning this clone: Different DNA sequences within this sample yield the same CDR3. CDR3 sequence: CASSIGSGTEAFF. The DNA of the CDR3 is TGTGCCAGTAGTATCGGATCGGGGACTGAAGCTTTCTTT. The chain carries TRBV19 and TRBJ1-1; D not certain. The CDR3 spans 13 residues. The V end was cut by 3 bases, the J end by 5 bases, with 10 bases between. Germline CDR1 and CDR2: LNHDA and SQIVND (reference sequence).

This clone was counted once. This chain joins TRBV28 and TRBJ1-1; no firm D call. Trimming shortened V by 7 bases and J by 5 bases, and 14 bases separated the two germline ends. Germline CDR1 is MDHEN and CDR2 is SYDVKM. This CDR3 region has 13 residues. The CDR3 DNA reads as TGTGCCAGCAATATCGTCCTTAGGACTGAAGCTTTCTTT. It specifies CASNIVLRTEAFF.

The chain employs TRBV29-1 and TRBJ1-1; possible D gene TRBD1, 5 bases. The CDR3 extends over 13 amino acids. Looked up from germline, CDR1 is SQVTM and CDR2 is ANQGSEA. Trimming stripped 4 bases from V and 4 bases from J, with 13 bases between. CDR3 DNA: TGCAGCGTTGTCACCCAGGGACTCACTGAAGCTTTCTTT. The encoded protein is CSVVTQGLTEAFF.

The table lists this clone with a count of one. The same CDR3 can be traced to other DNA sequences in this sample. V is TRBV27 and J is TRBJ2-7; TRBD1 is a possible D gene (7 bases). The CDR3 is made up of 14 amino acids. V shed 5 bases and J shed 2 bases, with 13 bases lying between them. Germline CDR1 is MNHEY and CDR2 is SMNVEV (reference sequence). The CDR3 loop is CASSLGGTAYEQYF. The CDR3 DNA follows: TGTGCCAGCAGTCTTGGAGGGACAGCCTACGAGCAGTACTTC.

This clone showed up just once. The chain employs TRBV5-5 and TRBJ2-5; TRBD1 matches 7 bases. With V trimmed by 0 bases and J by 1 base, 3 bases remained unmatched. Germline CDR1 reads SGHKS; CDR2 reads YYEKEE (reference sequence). The CDR3 consists of 15 residues. DNA for the CDR3: TGTGCCAGCAGCTTGGATGACAGGGCCCAAGAGACCCAGTACTTC. Protein sequence: CASSLDDRAQETQYF.

The gene calls are TRBV7-2 and TRBJ2-1; D is possibly TRBD1 (5 bases). There are 13 residues in the CDR3. The V gene's germline CDR1 is SGHTA and CDR2 FQGNSA. V was pared by 0 bases and J by 8 bases, with 8 bases between. The DNA of the CDR3 is TGTGCCAGCAGCTTAGCGCAGGGCCATGAGCAGTTCTTC. Amino acids: CASSLAQGHEQFF.

This chain joins TRBV10-3 and TRBJ2-2; either TRBD1 or TRBD2 may fit D (5 bases each). The germline CDR1 and CDR2 sequences are ENHRY and SYGVKD. The CDR3 is 18 amino acids. Trimming shortened V by 2 bases and J by 8 bases, and 24 bases separated the two germline ends. In DNA, the CDR3 is TGTGCCATCAGTGAGCTCGACCAGGGACCGGTGATGACTGGGGAGCTGTTTTTT. It translates to CAISELDQGPVMTGELFF.

The J gene is TRBJ2-3, the V gene TRBV6-6; D unclear. The CDR3 is 13 amino acids. The germline V gene has CDR1 MNHNY and CDR2 SVGAGI (reference sequence). Trimming cost V 6 bases and J 6 bases, with 13 bases left between them. The CDR3 protein is CASSYQASDTQYF. Written as DNA, the CDR3 is TGTGCCAGCAGCTACCAAGCTTCGGATACGCAGTATTTT.

The chain recombines TRBV29-1 with TRBJ2-1; D remains ambiguous. Germline values: CDR1 SQVTM, CDR2 ANQGSEA. This CDR3 comprises 13 residues. Trimming took off 4 bases at V and 10 bases at J, with 17 bases between the two ends. CDR3 nucleotides: TGCAGCGTTGCTGGAAATGGCTACGGGGAGCAGTTCTTC. Its protein is CSVAGNGYGEQFF.

Here the CDR3 reads CASRELDTYGYTF. CDR3 coding DNA: TGTGCCAGCAGAGAACTGGATACATATGGCTACACCTTC. This rearrangement joins TRBV6-1 to TRBJ1-2, with D unclear. V lost 6 bases to trimming and J lost 5 bases, with 13 bases between them. CDR1 is MNHNS, CDR2 SASEGT, per germline. The CDR3 is 13 amino acids.

This clone was found once. The chain joins TRBV27 to TRBJ2-1, with TRBD2 as a possible D gene (6 bases). CDR1 and CDR2 from the germline V gene are MNHEY and SMNVEV (reference sequence). The CDR3 contains 16 residues. Trimming stripped 5 bases from V and 4 bases from J, with 18 bases between. The CDR3 DNA reads TGTGCCAGCAGTCCCCCACTAGCTCCCCCTTACAATGAGCAGTTCTTC. As protein: CASSPPLAPPYNEQFF.

The chain carries TRBV30 and TRBJ2-3; 8 bases fit TRBD2. The CDR3 length is 17 residues. V was clipped by 2 bases and J by 6 bases; unmatched bases: 16. Germline CDR1 is GTSNPN and CDR2 is SVGIG (reference sequence). CDR3 coding DNA: TGTGCCTGGAGTAGTTGGCAGGGACTAGACTCAGCGGATACGCAGTATTTT. It is translated as CAWSSWQGLDSADTQYF.

The rearrangement uses TRBV27 and TRBJ2-1; tentatively, D is TRBD2 (5 bases). Germline V gene sequence: CDR1 MNHEY, CDR2 SMNVEV (reference sequence). V lost 5 bases and J lost 2, with 16 bases in between. The CDR3 loop spans 16 amino acids. DNA for the CDR3: TGTGCCAGCAGTACCTATGAGGGAGAAGCCTACAATGAGCAGTTCTTC. It encodes CASSTYEGEAYNEQFF.

This chain joins TRBV29-1 and TRBJ2-7; D gene unclear. This CDR3 is 11 amino acids long. V was clipped by 3 bases and J by 2 bases, with 5 bases between them. The germline V gene encodes CDR1 SQVTM and CDR2 ANQGSEA. The CDR3 coding sequence is TGCAGCGTTGACCTTACCTACGAGCAGTACTTC. This translates into CSVDLTYEQYF.

V gene TRBV28 combines with J gene TRBJ2-7; no firm D call. The CDR3 length is 12 residues. Between the trimmed V and J ends, which lost 6 bases and 0 bases, there was a span of 6 bases. Germline V gene data show CDR1 as MDHEN and CDR2 as SYDVKM. This CDR3 reads CASSPYSYEQYF. CDR3 bases: TGTGCCAGCAGCCCTTACTCCTACGAGCAGTACTTC.

With regard to this clone: The sample contains more than one DNA sequence encoding this CDR3. The V and J genes are TRBV27 and TRBJ2-2, with D possibly TRBD1 on 6 matching bases. The CDR3 sequence is 15 residues long. V was shortened by 3 bases and J by 1 base, with 9 bases between the two germline ends. Germline CDR1 is MNHEY and CDR2 is SMNVEV (reference sequence). The CDR3 coding sequence is TGTGCCAGCAGTTTTTTACAGGGGAACACCGGGGAGCTGTTTTTT. Its protein is CASSFLQGNTGELFF.

J is TRBJ2-7 and V is TRBV7-9; 12 nucleotides align to TRBD2. The CDR3 consists of 15 residues. The junction had 3 bases not matched to a gene; V was cut back by 2 bases and J by 4 bases. The V gene's germline CDR1 is SEHNR and CDR2 FQNEAQ (reference sequence). The CDR3 sequence: CASSLLAGGNYEQYF. CDR3 in DNA: TGTGCCAGCAGCTTACTAGCGGGAGGGAATTACGAGCAGTACTTC.

This clone is a singleton in its sample. The chain employs TRBV9 and TRBJ2-1; 11 bases match TRBD2. There are 16 residues in the CDR3. Trimming removed 4 bases from V and 6 bases from J; junction bases left unmatched: 9. Germline CDR1 is SGDLS and CDR2 is YYNGEE. CDR3 nucleotide sequence: TGTGCCAGCAGCCCTGAGGTAGCGGGAGGGTCCAATGAGCAGTTCTTC. Encoded protein: CASSPEVAGGSNEQFF.